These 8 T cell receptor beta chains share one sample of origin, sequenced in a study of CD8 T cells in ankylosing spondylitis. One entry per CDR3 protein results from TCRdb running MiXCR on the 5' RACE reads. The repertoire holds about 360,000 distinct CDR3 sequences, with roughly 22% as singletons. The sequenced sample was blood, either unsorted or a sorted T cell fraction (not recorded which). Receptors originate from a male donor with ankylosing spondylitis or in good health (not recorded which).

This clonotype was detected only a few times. CDR3 DNA: TGTGCCAGCAACCCGGGACTAGCGGAGTACAATGAGCAGTTCTTC. Translating gives CASNPGLAEYNEQFF. The chain links TRBV12-3 or TRBV12-4 to TRBJ2-1; TRBD2 matches 11 bases. The length of the CDR3 is 15 residues. V lost 7 bases and J lost 4; bases outside the gene matches: 6.

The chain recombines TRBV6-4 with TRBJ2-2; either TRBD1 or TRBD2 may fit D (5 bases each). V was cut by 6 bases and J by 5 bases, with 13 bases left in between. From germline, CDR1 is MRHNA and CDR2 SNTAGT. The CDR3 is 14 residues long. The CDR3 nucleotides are TGTGCCAGCAGCCAAACCGGGACGACCGGGGAGCTGTTTTTT. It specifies CASSQTGTTGELFF.

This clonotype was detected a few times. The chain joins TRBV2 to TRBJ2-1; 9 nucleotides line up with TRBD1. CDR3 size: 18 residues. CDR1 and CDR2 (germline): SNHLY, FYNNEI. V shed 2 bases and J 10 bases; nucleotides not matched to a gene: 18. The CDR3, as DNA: TGTGCCAGCAGTGAACCCTATGTATCGGGGGACAGGGCCTACGAGCAGTTCTTC. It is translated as CASSEPYVSGDRAYEQFF. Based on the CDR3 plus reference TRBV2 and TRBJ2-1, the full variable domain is EPEVTQTPSHQVTQMGQEVILRCVPISNHLYFYWYRQILGQKVEFLVSFYNNEISEKSEIFDDQFSVERPDGSNFTLKIRSTKLEDSAMYFCASSEPYVSGDRAYEQFFGPGTRLTVL.

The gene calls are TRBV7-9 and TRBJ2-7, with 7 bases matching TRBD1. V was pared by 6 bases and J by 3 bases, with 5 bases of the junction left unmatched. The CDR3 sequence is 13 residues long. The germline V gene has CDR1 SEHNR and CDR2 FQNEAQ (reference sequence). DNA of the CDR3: TGTGCCAGCAGGGAAGACAGGGACTACGAGCAGTACTTC. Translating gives CASREDRDYEQYF.

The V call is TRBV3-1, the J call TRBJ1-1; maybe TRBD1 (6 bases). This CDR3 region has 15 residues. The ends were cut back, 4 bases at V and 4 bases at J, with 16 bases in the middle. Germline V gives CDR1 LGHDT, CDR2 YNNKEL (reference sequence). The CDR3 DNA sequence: TGTGCCAGCAGCCTAAGTCAGGGGATGACCACTGAAGCTTTCTTT. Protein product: CASSLSQGMTTEAFF.

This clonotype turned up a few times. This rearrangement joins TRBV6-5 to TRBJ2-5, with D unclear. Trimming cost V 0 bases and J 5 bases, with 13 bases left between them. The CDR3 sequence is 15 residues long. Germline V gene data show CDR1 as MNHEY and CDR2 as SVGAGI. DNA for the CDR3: TGTGCCAGCAGTTACTCGTATGGAGAACGGGAGACCCAGTACTTC. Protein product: CASSYSYGERETQYF.

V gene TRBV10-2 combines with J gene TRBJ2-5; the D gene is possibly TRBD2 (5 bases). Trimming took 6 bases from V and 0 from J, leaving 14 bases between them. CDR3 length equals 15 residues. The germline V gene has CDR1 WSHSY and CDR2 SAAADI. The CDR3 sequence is CASSVPDSYQETQYF. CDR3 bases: TGCGCCAGCAGCGTCCCGGACTCGTACCAAGAGACCCAGTACTTC.

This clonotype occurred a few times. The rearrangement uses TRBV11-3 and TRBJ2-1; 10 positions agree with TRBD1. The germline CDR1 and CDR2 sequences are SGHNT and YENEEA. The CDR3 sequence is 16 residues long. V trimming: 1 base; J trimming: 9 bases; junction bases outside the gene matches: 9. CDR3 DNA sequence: TGTGCCAGCAGCTTAGGCGGGACAGGGGACTACGGTGAGCAGTTCTTC. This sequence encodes CASSLGGTGDYGEQFF.